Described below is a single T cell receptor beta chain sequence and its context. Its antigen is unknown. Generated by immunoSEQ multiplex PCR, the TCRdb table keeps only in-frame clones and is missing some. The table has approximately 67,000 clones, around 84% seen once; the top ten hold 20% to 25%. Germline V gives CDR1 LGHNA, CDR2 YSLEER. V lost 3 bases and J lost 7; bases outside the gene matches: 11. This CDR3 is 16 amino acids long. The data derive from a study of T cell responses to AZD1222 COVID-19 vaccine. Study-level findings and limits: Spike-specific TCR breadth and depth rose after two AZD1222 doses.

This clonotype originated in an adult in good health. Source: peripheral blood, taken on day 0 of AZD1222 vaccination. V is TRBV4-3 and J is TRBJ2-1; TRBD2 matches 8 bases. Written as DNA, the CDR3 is TGCGCCAGCAGCCAGGGACTAGTTTCAATTGGGAATGAGCAGTTCTTC. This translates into CASSQGLVSIGNEQFF.